This TCR beta chain is drawn from a study of blood T cell repertoires in COVID-19. V gave up 0 bases and J gave up 2 bases; unmatched junction bases: 7. The CDR3 spans 16 residues. Germline V gives CDR1 SGHRS, CDR2 YFSETQ. Grouping used clinical history reported by participants in a survey and questionnaire. Assay used: immunoSEQ multiplex PCR; TCRdb lists only in-frame clones, some missing. This sample has some 300,000 clones, with roughly 90% found just once. The source of this sequence is a woman aged 40 to 55 who had recovered from COVID-19. The sequenced sample was PBMCs or T cells enriched from blood (not recorded which). This chain connects TRBV5-1 to TRBJ2-5, with 7 nucleotides matching TRBD2. CDR3 DNA sequence: TGCGCCAGCAGCTTGGTGCGGGGGTTACCTCAAGAGACCCAGTACTTC. Protein: CASSLVRGLPQETQYF.